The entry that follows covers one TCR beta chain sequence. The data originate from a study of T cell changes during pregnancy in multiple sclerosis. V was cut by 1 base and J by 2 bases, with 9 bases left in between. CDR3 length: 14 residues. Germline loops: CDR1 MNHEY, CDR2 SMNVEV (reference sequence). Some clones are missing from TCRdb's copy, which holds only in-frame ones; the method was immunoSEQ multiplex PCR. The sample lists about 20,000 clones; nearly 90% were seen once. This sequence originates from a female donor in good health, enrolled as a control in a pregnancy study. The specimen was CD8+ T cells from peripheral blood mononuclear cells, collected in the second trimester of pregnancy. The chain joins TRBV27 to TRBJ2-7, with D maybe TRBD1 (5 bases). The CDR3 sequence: CASSLWQGPYEQYF. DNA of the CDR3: TGTGCCAGCAGTTTATGGCAGGGTCCCTACGAGCAGTACTTC.